This T cell receptor beta chain was documented in a study of a mutant IDH1 vaccine in newly diagnosed glioma. As for the study in general: Vaccination began 4-6 weeks post radiotherapy alone, or with temozolomide cycles. Radiotherapy, temozolomide, or both had been given previously, and both were given to most.

Findings and caveats of the study: Whatever changes occurred in top peripheral T cell clonotypes seemed unrelated to pseudoprogression. Patients mounted vaccine-induced immune responses in around 93% of cases.

Concerning this clone itself: What it recognizes is unknown.

Germline lookup yields CDR1 SGHRS and CDR2 YFSETQ. The CDR3 totals 15 residues. Trimming removed 5 bases from V and 13 bases from J; junction bases left unmatched: 14. TCRdb keeps only in-frame clones here, not all; method: immunoSEQ multiplex PCR. The sample lists 45,000 to 55,000 clones, roughly 84% occurring once. Time point indicated: week 35, safety follow-up. One vaccine dose held 300 ug of mutant IDH1 20-mer peptide and came with topical imiquimod. The chain links TRBV5-1 to TRBJ1-6, with 8 bases identical to TRBD1. The receptor was derived from a man between 35 and 55 years old with glioma. The sample was PBMCs, taken from a glioma patient whose treatment included an IDH1 peptide vaccine. The CDR3 loop is CASSVTGENVLPLHF. In DNA form, the CDR3 reads TGCGCCAGCAGTGTGACAGGGGAGAATGTTCTTCCCCTCCACTTT.